The TCR beta chain under discussion was sequenced for a study of regulatory T cells in long-lasting Graves disease. The study's findings and limits: With 2,500 to 3,500 shared public clonotypes, persistent patients exceeded new patients, who shared about a thousand. Persistent Graves' patients possessed reduced TCR diversity relative to recently diagnosed ones.

This clonotype was picked up a small number of times. What it binds is unknown. The CDR3 is made up of 11 amino acids. The germline V gene encodes CDR1 MNHEY and CDR2 SMNVEV (reference sequence). V was trimmed by 8 bases and J by 7 bases, leaving 8 bases between them. Arm-PCR with iRepertoire HTBI primers amplified the CDR3 regions for these TCR beta libraries. TCRdb re-called the multiplex PCR reads with MiXCR, one entry per CDR3 protein. The table shows about 400,000 distinct CDR3 sequences, with less than 25% occurring only once. Time point here: persistent/refractory GD, antithyroid drugs over 5 years with positive TRAb. With RNA extracted from PBMCs as input, the TCR library was made.

The sequenced sample was peripheral blood mononuclear cells (PBMCs), obtained when the disease was refractory, from a patient treated with antithyroid drugs. This clonotype was obtained from a female donor with Graves disease. The chain combines TRBV27 with TRBJ1-4; possible D gene TRBD1, 5 bases. The DNA of the CDR3 is TGTGCCAGCGGGAGGGGTGAAAAACTGTTTTTT. Translating gives CASGRGEKLFF. The complete variable domain, with remaining parts taken from reference TRBV27 and TRBJ1-4, reads EAQVTQNPRYLITVTGKKLTVTCSQNMNHEYMSWYRQDPGLGLRQIYYSMNVEVTDKGDVPEGYKVSRKEKRNFPLILESPSPNQTSLYFCASGRGEKLFFGSGTQLSVL.